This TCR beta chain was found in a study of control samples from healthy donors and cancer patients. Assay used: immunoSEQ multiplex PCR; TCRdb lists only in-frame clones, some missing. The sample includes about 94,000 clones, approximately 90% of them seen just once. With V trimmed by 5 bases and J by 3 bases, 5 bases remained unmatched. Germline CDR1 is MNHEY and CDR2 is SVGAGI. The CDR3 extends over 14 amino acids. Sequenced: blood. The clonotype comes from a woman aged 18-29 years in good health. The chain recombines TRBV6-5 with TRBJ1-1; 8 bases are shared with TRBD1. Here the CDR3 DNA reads TGTGCCAGCAGTCCCCCAGGGGGCGACACTGAAGCTTTCTTT. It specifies CASSPPGGDTEAFF.